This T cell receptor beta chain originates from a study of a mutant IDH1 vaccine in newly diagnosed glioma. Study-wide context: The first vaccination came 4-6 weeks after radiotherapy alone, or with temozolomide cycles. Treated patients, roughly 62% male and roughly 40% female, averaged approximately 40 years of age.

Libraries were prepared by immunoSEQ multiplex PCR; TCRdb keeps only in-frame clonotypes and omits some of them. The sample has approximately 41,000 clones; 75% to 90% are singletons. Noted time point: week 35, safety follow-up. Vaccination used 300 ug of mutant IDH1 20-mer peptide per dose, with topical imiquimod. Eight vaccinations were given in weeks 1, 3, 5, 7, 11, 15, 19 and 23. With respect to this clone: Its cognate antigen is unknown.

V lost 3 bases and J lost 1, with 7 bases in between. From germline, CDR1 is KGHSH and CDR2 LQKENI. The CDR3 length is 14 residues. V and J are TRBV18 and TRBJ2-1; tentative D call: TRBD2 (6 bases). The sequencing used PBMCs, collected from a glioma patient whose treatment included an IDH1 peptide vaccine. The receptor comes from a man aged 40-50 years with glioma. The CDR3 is CASSPGGSYNEQFF. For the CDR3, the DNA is TGTGCCAGCTCACCGGGGGGATCCTACAATGAGCAGTTCTTC.